Following are 20 T cell receptor beta chains from one sample sequenced in a study of blood T cell repertoires in COVID-19. Sequencing used immunoSEQ multiplex PCR; TCRdb keeps in-frame clones, though not all of them. In the table there are 250,000 or so clones, approximately 86% of which are singletons. Input material: PBMCs or T cells enriched from blood (not recorded which). The receptors derive from a woman between 25 and 40 years old with acute COVID-19.

The chain recombines TRBV7-2 with TRBJ1-5, with no clear D. Deletions cut 6 bases from V and 0 bases from J, with 12 bases between. This CDR3 spans 15 amino acids. The germline V gene has CDR1 SGHTA and CDR2 FQGNSA. Here the CDR3 reads CASSLAYYSNQPQHF. CDR3 in DNA: TGTGCCAGCAGTCTTGCGTACTATAGCAATCAGCCCCAGCATTTT.

The V and J genes are TRBV5-6 and TRBJ1-5, with a possible D match to TRBD1 (6 bases). The CDR3 contains 16 residues. Trimming stripped 4 bases from V and 0 bases from J, with 14 bases between. Germline V gives CDR1 SGHDT, CDR2 YYEEEE. CDR3 amino acids: CASSQDSLGSNQPQHF. The CDR3 coding sequence is TGTGCCAGCAGCCAGGACAGTCTCGGTAGCAATCAGCCCCAGCATTTT.

The chain uses TRBV4-3 and TRBJ1-5, with D possibly TRBD1 on 5 matching bases. CDR3 size: 17 residues. The germline V gene has CDR1 LGHNA and CDR2 YSLEER. V lost 4 bases and J 5 bases, leaving 21 bases between the germline ends. The CDR3 coding sequence is TGCGCCAGCAGCCTCCTAGGGGCAAGGTCCTGGGATCAGCCCCAGCATTTT. Its protein product is CASSLLGARSWDQPQHF.

The chain is built from TRBV25-1 and TRBJ1-5; 9 nucleotides agree with TRBD1. The V and J ends lost 6 bases and 6 bases, in that order; junction bases with no gene match: 6. Germline V gene data show CDR1 as MGHDK and CDR2 as SYGVNS. The CDR3 contains 14 residues. This CDR3 reads CASSGTGGSQPQHF. The CDR3 nucleotides are TGTGCCAGCAGCGGTACAGGGGGCAGTCAGCCCCAGCATTTT.

V gene TRBV15 combines with J gene TRBJ1-1, with a possible D match to TRBD1 (5 bases). Germline V CDR1 and CDR2: LNHNV, YYDKDF (reference sequence). The CDR3 is 13 residues long. Trimming left V 3 bases short and J 1 base short, with 6 bases between. For the CDR3, the DNA is TGTGCCACCAGCAGGGGGGGGAACACTGAAGCTTTCTTT. Its protein product is CATSRGGNTEAFF.

The V gene is TRBV18, the J gene TRBJ2-7; D may be TRBD1 (6 bases). Germline V gene data show CDR1 as KGHSH and CDR2 as LQKENI. This CDR3 contains 16 residues. V gave up 2 bases and J gave up 2 bases, with 16 bases separating them. CDR3 residues: CASSPEGTRGAYEQYF. The CDR3 DNA is TGTGCCAGCTCACCAGAAGGAACCAGGGGCGCCTACGAGCAGTACTTC.

This clone is a singleton in its sample. The chain is built from TRBV6-5 and TRBJ1-3; D is unclear. With 6 bases removed from V and 0 bases from J, the gap between germline ends came to 6 bases. Germline V gene data show CDR1 as MNHEY and CDR2 as SVGAGI. This CDR3 has 13 amino acids. CDR3 bases: TGTGCCAGCAGGGGCAGCTCTGGAAACACCATATATTTT. Protein sequence: CASRGSSGNTIYF.

This clone showed up just once. In DNA, the CDR3 is TGTGCCAGCAGTGAACCCCCCGGAGTCACAGATACGCAGTATTTT. It translates to CASSEPPGVTDTQYF. This chain connects TRBV2 to TRBJ2-3; D is unresolved. Germline loops: CDR1 SNHLY, CDR2 FYNNEI. CDR3 size: 15 residues. V was shortened by 2 bases and J by 2 bases, with 11 bases between the two germline ends.

V usage is TRBV4-3 and J usage is TRBJ2-6; the match to TRBD1 covers 11 bases. V gave up 1 base and J gave up 1 base; unmatched junction bases: 3. Per the germline V gene, CDR1 is LGHNA and CDR2 is YSLEER. The CDR3 covers 18 residues. CDR3 bases: TGCGCCAGCAGCCAAGGGGACAGGGGGTTTTCTGGGGCCAACGTCCTGACTTTC. Its protein product is CASSQGDRGFSGANVLTF.

This chain links TRBV3-1 (or the pseudogene TRBV3-2) with TRBJ2-3, with D uncertain. Germline loops: CDR1 LGHDT, CDR2 YNNKEL (reference sequence). V lost 2 bases to trimming and J lost 0 bases, with 15 bases between them. This CDR3 is built from 17 residues. CDR3 loop: CASSQQESFFSTDTQYF. In nucleotides, the CDR3 is TGTGCCAGCAGCCAACAAGAGTCCTTCTTTAGCACAGATACGCAGTATTTT.

This rearrangement joins TRBV27 to TRBJ2-1, with 15 bases lining up with TRBD2. This CDR3 has 15 amino acids. Germline V gene data show CDR1 as MNHEY and CDR2 as SMNVEV (reference sequence). V dropped 6 bases and J dropped 9; count of bases not matched to a gene: 6. CDR3 DNA sequence: TGTGCCAGCAGAACGGGACTAGCGGGGGGCACTGAGCAGTTCTTC. This sequence encodes CASRTGLAGGTEQFF.

About this clone itself: The identical CDR3 is also encoded by other nucleotide sequences in the sample. The chain's CDR3 is CSASRNTEAFF. Written as DNA, the CDR3 is TGCAGTGCTAGTCGGAACACTGAAGCTTTCTTT. V and J are TRBV20-1 and TRBJ1-1; unclear D gene. The V and J ends lost 3 bases and 1 base respectively, with 3 bases between them. CDR3 length: 11 amino acids. Germline V gene data show CDR1 as DFQATT and CDR2 as SNEGSKA (reference sequence).

The table lists this clone with a count of one. The chain joins TRBV18 to TRBJ2-7, with 7 bases lining up with TRBD1. This CDR3 is built from 14 residues. CDR1 KGHSH and CDR2 LQKENI come from the germline V gene. V lost 6 bases and J lost 3; bases outside the gene matches: 8. In DNA, the CDR3 is TGTGCCAGCTCGCCTTCGGACAGGTACTACGAGCAGTACTTC. The encoded protein is CASSPSDRYYEQYF.

The chain employs TRBV29-1 and TRBJ1-2; D ambiguous. Germline V gives CDR1 SQVTM, CDR2 ANQGSEA. The CDR3 consists of 11 residues. Deletions cut 5 bases from V and 3 bases from J, with 7 bases between. The CDR3: CSVRLHYGYTF. CDR3 nucleotides: TGCAGCGTTCGCCTACACTATGGCTACACCTTC.

V and J are TRBV7-2 and TRBJ2-2, with TRBD1 matching 10 bases. The germline gives CDR1 SGHTA, CDR2 FQGNSA. The CDR3 has 17 amino acids. J lost 3 bases, V lost 5 bases, and 9 bases had no gene match. CDR3 sequence (DNA): TGTGCCAGCAGCCGTCCCGTGGGACAGGGGCACACCGGGGAGCTGTTTTTT. Protein sequence: CASSRPVGQGHTGELFF. The full variable domain, its missing parts supplied by reference TRBV7-2 and TRBJ2-2, is GAGVSQSPSNKVTEKGKDVELRCDPISGHTALYWYRQSLGQGLEFLIYFQGNSAPDKSGLPSDRFSAERTGGSVSTLTIQRTQQEDSAVYLCASSRPVGQGHTGELFFGEGSRLTVL.

The chain combines TRBV30 with TRBJ1-4, with D possibly being TRBD1 (6 bases). Germline V gene data show CDR1 as GTSNPN and CDR2 as SVGIG (reference sequence). The CDR3 has 14 amino acids. The V and J ends lost 0 bases and 11 bases respectively, with 16 bases between them. CDR3 amino acids: CAWSVLQGVEKLFF. CDR3 coding DNA: TGTGCCTGGAGTGTATTACAGGGTGTGGAGAAACTGTTTTTT.

The chain has TRBV19 and TRBJ1-2, with 7 bases identical to TRBD1. This CDR3 has 16 amino acids. Per germline, CDR1 LNHDA and CDR2 SQIVND (reference sequence). V shed 5 bases, J shed 0 bases, and the junction held 9 bases outside the gene matches. CDR3 sequence (DNA): TGTGCCAGTAGTCGGAGTCCGACAGGGACTAACTATGGCTACACCTTC. Amino acid sequence: CASSRSPTGTNYGYTF. Supplemented by reference TRBV19 and TRBJ1-2, the full variable domain reads DGGITQSPKYLFRKEGQNVTLSCEQNLNHDAMYWYRQDPGQGLRLIYYSQIVNDFQKGDIAEGYSVSREKKESFPLTVTSAQKNPTAFYLCASSRSPTGTNYGYTFGSGTRLTVV.

The chain is built from TRBV4-3 and TRBJ1-1, with TRBD1 as a possible D gene (5 bases). There are 14 residues in the CDR3. V shed 1 base and J shed 10 bases, with 16 bases lying between them. Looked up from germline, CDR1 is LGHNA and CDR2 is YSLEER. CDR3 DNA: TGCGCCAGCAGCCAAGTTGAGGGGCCGGGGGGAGCTTTCTTT. Its protein is CASSQVEGPGGAFF.

Here the CDR3 reads CASSLASRGRTEAFF. The CDR3 DNA follows: TGTGCCAGCAGCTTAGCGTCTAGGGGGCGAACTGAAGCTTTCTTT. The rearrangement links TRBV7-9 to TRBJ1-1, with 7 nucleotides matching TRBD1. The CDR3 has 15 amino acids. V shed 0 bases, J shed 5 bases, and the junction held 6 bases outside the gene matches. Germline V gene sequence: CDR1 SEHNR, CDR2 FQNEAQ (reference sequence).

V is TRBV3-1 (or the pseudogene TRBV3-2) and J is TRBJ1-2; 7 bases align to TRBD1. The CDR3 consists of 14 residues. Germline CDR1 LGHDT, CDR2 YNNKEL (reference sequence). V trimming: 3 bases; J trimming: 3 bases; junction bases outside the gene matches: 4. CDR3: CASSHHDRDYGYTF. The CDR3 DNA sequence: TGTGCCAGCAGCCATCACGACAGGGACTATGGCTACACCTTC.